One and the same sample provided the 29 T cell receptor beta chains below, sequenced in a study of cytomegalovirus exposure and HLA in healthy donors. Use of 60 Vbeta and 13 Jbeta primers characterized the PCR. TCRdb's copy holds only in-frame clones and misses some; the assay was immunoSEQ multiplex PCR. Here the sample spans under 250,000 clones, 81% being singletons. The source material was PBMCs. These receptor sequences come from an older woman in good health and CMV-seropositive.

The chain combines TRBV7-3 with TRBJ1-1; TRBD1 matches at 8 bases. The CDR3 consists of 14 residues. V shed 5 bases, J shed 1 base, and the junction held 3 bases outside the gene matches. Germline loops: CDR1 SGHTA, CDR2 FQGTGA. The CDR3 DNA reads as TGTGCCAGCAGCGCCGGACAGGGGAACACTGAAGCTTTCTTT. Translated, it gives CASSAGQGNTEAFF. The full variable domain, in which reference TRBV7-3 and TRBJ1-1 provide the parts outside the CDR3, is GAGVSQTPSNKVTEKGKYVELRCDPISGHTALYWYRQSLGQGPEFLIYFQGTGAADDSGLPNDRFFAVRPEGSVSTLKIQRTERGDSAVYLCASSAGQGNTEAFFGQGTRLTVV.

The chain links TRBV5-4 to TRBJ2-1; D perhaps matches TRBD2 (6 bases). Germline V CDR1 and CDR2: SGHNT, YYREEE (reference sequence). Deletions cut 5 bases from V and 4 bases from J, with 19 bases between. The CDR3 length is 16 residues. CDR3 residues: CASSWGNPSEYNEQFF. The CDR3, as DNA: TGTGCCAGCAGTTGGGGAAATCCTAGCGAGTACAATGAGCAGTTCTTC.

The chain couples TRBV9 to TRBJ1-5, with D unclear. The V and J ends lost 0 bases and 7 bases respectively, with 14 bases between them. Per germline, CDR1 SGDLS and CDR2 YYNGEE. The CDR3 covers 15 residues. The CDR3 here is CASSVDPTWNQPQHF. DNA for the CDR3: TGTGCCAGCAGCGTAGACCCGACATGGAACCAGCCCCAGCATTTT.

The J gene is TRBJ2-7, the V gene TRBV30, with a tentative D call TRBD2 (6 bases). Germline values: CDR1 GTSNPN, CDR2 SVGIG (reference sequence). This CDR3 contains 14 residues. Trimming shortened V by 3 bases and J by 2 bases, and 14 bases separated the two germline ends. CDR3 in amino acids: CAWSNGGLPYEQYF. CDR3 coding DNA: TGTGCCTGGAGCAACGGGGGACTCCCCTACGAGCAGTACTTC.

This clone has more than one count but fewer than ten. The chain couples TRBV4-1 to TRBJ2-7; D unclear. CDR3 length equals 13 residues. V lost 2 bases and J 3 bases, leaving 8 bases between the germline ends. Germline CDR1 reads MGHRA; CDR2 reads YSYEKL. CDR3 sequence: CASSQKENYEQYF. In nucleotides, the CDR3 is TGCGCCAGCAGCCAAAAGGAGAACTACGAGCAGTACTTC.

The V call is TRBV5-1, the J call TRBJ1-1; no firm D call. Trimming stripped 0 bases from V and 8 bases from J, with 14 bases between. The germline gives CDR1 SGHRS, CDR2 YFSETQ. The CDR3 loop spans 14 amino acids. The CDR3 sequence is CASSLAPAGPEAFF. The CDR3 bases are TGCGCCAGCAGCTTGGCCCCGGCAGGCCCCGAAGCTTTCTTT.

The rearrangement uses TRBV5-6 and TRBJ1-2, with a possible D match to TRBD1 (6 bases). The CDR3 runs to 17 residues. Trimming stripped 5 bases from V and 2 bases from J, with 22 bases between. Germline assignment: CDR1 SGHDT and CDR2 YYEEEE. CDR3 residues: CASRNRLKTGTNYGYTF. CDR3 DNA sequence: TGTGCCAGCAGGAACAGACTCAAAACAGGGACGAACTATGGCTACACCTTC.

The chain combines TRBV9 with TRBJ2-7, with D tentatively TRBD2 (6 bases). This CDR3 has 15 amino acids. Germline V lookup: CDR1 SGDLS, CDR2 YYNGEE. V lost 0 bases, J lost 2 bases, and 12 bases lay in between. The CDR3 is CASSVGSGLTYEQYF. The CDR3 nucleotides are TGTGCCAGCAGCGTAGGTAGCGGACTAACCTACGAGCAGTACTTC.

The chain couples TRBV18 to TRBJ2-1; tentative D call: TRBD1 (5 bases). Germline assignment: CDR1 KGHSH and CDR2 LQKENI. V shed 2 bases and J shed 6 bases, with 14 bases lying between them. The CDR3 contains 15 residues. The CDR3 coding sequence is TGTGCCAGCTCACCATCAGGGCCCCAGATCAATGAGCAGTTCTTC. Translating it yields CASSPSGPQINEQFF.

The V gene is TRBV2, the J gene TRBJ2-1, with D perhaps matching TRBD2 (6 bases). Germline V CDR1 and CDR2: SNHLY, FYNNEI. The CDR3 sequence is 15 residues long. With 6 bases removed from V and 0 bases from J, the gap between germline ends came to 12 bases. CDR3: CASSRGGSSYNEQFF. CDR3 DNA sequence: TGTGCCAGCAGCCGTGGGGGGAGCTCCTACAATGAGCAGTTCTTC.

This clone has just a few counts. The chain employs TRBV11-2 and TRBJ2-4, with 8 bases identical to TRBD1. The ends lost 3 bases at V and 2 bases at J; junction bases unmatched: 15. The CDR3 consists of 19 residues. Germline-derived CDR1 and CDR2 are SGHAT and FQNNGV. CDR3 region: CASSFYITGGTLSKNIQYF. Here the CDR3 DNA reads TGTGCCAGCAGCTTTTATATCACAGGGGGAACTTTATCCAAAAACATTCAGTACTTC.

This chain connects TRBV5-1 to TRBJ2-7, with D possibly TRBD2 on 6 matching bases. From germline, CDR1 is SGHRS and CDR2 YFSETQ. The CDR3 runs 15 residues. V gave up 2 bases and J gave up 1 base, with 13 bases separating them. The CDR3 DNA follows: TGCGCCAGCAGCTTACGACTAGAGGGGTCCTACGAGCAGTACTTC. Protein sequence: CASSLRLEGSYEQYF.

The gene calls are TRBV2 and TRBJ1-6; weak D call: TRBD1 (5 bases). V was shortened by 5 bases and J by 5 bases, with 13 bases between the two germline ends. Germline loops: CDR1 SNHLY, CDR2 FYNNEI. The CDR3 length is 15 residues. The CDR3 DNA reads as TGTGCCAGCAGTCCTCGGAAAGGGGATAATTCACCCCTCCACTTT. This codes for CASSPRKGDNSPLHF.

This clone was seen only a few times. The rearrangement joins TRBV5-6 to TRBJ1-2, with 9 bases matching TRBD1. This CDR3 contains 15 residues. Germline V gives CDR1 SGHDT, CDR2 YYEEEE. Trimming took 3 bases from V and 1 from J; bases not matched to a gene: 4. The CDR3 region is CASSWGQGGNYGYTF. Here the CDR3 DNA reads TGTGCCAGCAGCTGGGGACAGGGTGGTAACTATGGCTACACCTTC.

The chain has TRBV6-5 and TRBJ1-2; no clear D. The CDR3 spans 12 residues. V lost 6 bases to trimming and J lost 6 bases, with 11 bases between them. Germline loops: CDR1 MNHEY, CDR2 SVGAGI. The CDR3 sequence: CASSHGSDGYTF. The CDR3 coding sequence is TGTGCCAGCAGCCACGGGTCGGATGGCTACACCTTC.

The chain combines TRBV5-4 with TRBJ2-1; D is possibly TRBD1 (5 bases). There are 16 residues in the CDR3. V was shortened by 0 bases and J by 0 bases, with 10 bases between the two germline ends. The V gene's germline CDR1 is SGHNT and CDR2 YYREEE (reference sequence). CDR3 sequence (DNA): TGTGCCAGCAGCTTGGAGGGGTTGAGCTCCTACAATGAGCAGTTCTTC. It yields the protein CASSLEGLSSYNEQFF.

Details on this clone: In the same sample, other DNA sequences code for this CDR3. This rearrangement joins TRBV6-5 to TRBJ2-3; 7 nucleotides align to TRBD2. CDR1 is MNHEY and CDR2 is SVGAGI in the germline V gene. V shed 0 bases and J 2 bases; nucleotides not matched to a gene: 5. The CDR3 contains 16 residues. This CDR3 reads CASSYSGSGTTDTQYF. For the CDR3, the DNA is TGTGCCAGCAGTTACTCCGGCAGCGGGACCACAGATACGCAGTATTTT.

The chain joins TRBV11-2 to TRBJ2-7; 9 bases map to TRBD1. Germline assignment: CDR1 SGHAT and CDR2 FQNNGV. The trim removed 5 bases at V and 3 bases at J, leaving 5 bases unmatched. This CDR3 contains 14 residues. The CDR3 sequence: CASSTGQGFYEQYF. The CDR3 DNA reads TGTGCCAGCAGCACGGGACAGGGATTCTACGAGCAGTACTTC.

This clone was seen only once. This chain links TRBV30 with TRBJ1-6, with D unresolved. The CDR3 has 11 amino acids. V dropped 4 bases and J dropped 10 bases, with 8 bases sitting between them. In germline, CDR1 is GTSNPN, CDR2 SVGIG (reference sequence). The CDR3 bases are TGTGCCTGGACCGCGGGATCACCCCTCCACTTT. Protein sequence: CAWTAGSPLHF.

The chain links TRBV5-1 to TRBJ2-2; TRBD2 matches 8 bases. The CDR3 has 15 amino acids. After removal of 4 bases from V and 3 bases from J, the junction contained 5 bases not matched to a gene. The germline gives CDR1 SGHRS, CDR2 YFSETQ. As DNA, the CDR3 is TGCGCCAGCAGCCCCGGGACTAGTTACACCGGGGAGCTGTTTTTT. Protein: CASSPGTSYTGELFF. Variable domain in full (rest from reference TRBV5-1 and TRBJ2-2): KAGVTQTPRYLIKTRGQQVTLSCSPISGHRSVSWYQQTPGQGLQFLFEYFSETQRNKGNFPGRFSGRQFSNSRSEMNVSTLELGDSALYLCASSPGTSYTGELFFGEGSRLTVL.

This chain links TRBV4-2 with TRBJ2-3, with D possibly TRBD2 on 5 matching bases. CDR1 and CDR2 from the germline V gene are LGHNA and YNFKEQ. The CDR3 is 17 amino acids. The V gene lost 4 bases and the J gene lost 0 bases, with 17 bases spanning the gap. CDR3 sequence reads: CASSPSASRTSTDTQYF. The CDR3 DNA reads TGTGCCAGCAGCCCCTCCGCTAGCAGAACTAGCACAGATACGCAGTATTTT.

The J gene is TRBJ2-3, the V gene TRBV5-1; possible D gene TRBD2, 6 bases. Per the germline V gene, CDR1 is SGHRS and CDR2 is YFSETQ. The CDR3 extends over 18 amino acids. Deletions cut 1 base from V and 0 bases from J, with 18 bases between. This CDR3 reads CASSLLGGSSASTDTQYF. The CDR3 bases are TGCGCCAGCAGCTTGCTCGGCGGCTCTAGCGCTAGCACAGATACGCAGTATTTT.

J is TRBJ2-7 and V is TRBV7-2; D perhaps matches TRBD1 (5 bases). Looked up from germline, CDR1 is SGHTA and CDR2 is FQGNSA. This CDR3 contains 15 residues. V lost 0 bases and J lost 6, with 15 bases in between. CDR3 sequence: CASSLALGATLEQYF. Written as DNA, the CDR3 is TGTGCCAGCAGCTTAGCGCTAGGGGCAACTCTCGAGCAGTACTTC.

The chain is built from TRBV27 and TRBJ2-1; 7 bases fit TRBD2. The J segment lost 5 bases and the V segment lost 0 bases, leaving 16 bases of the junction unmatched. The CDR3 sequence is 19 residues long. Looked up from germline, CDR1 is MNHEY and CDR2 is SMNVEV (reference sequence). CDR3: CASSLSSFLAGEGNNEQFF. The CDR3 nucleotides are TGTGCCAGCAGTTTATCAAGTTTCCTCGCGGGAGAGGGGAACAATGAGCAGTTCTTC.

This rearrangement joins TRBV5-4 to TRBJ2-5; 7 positions agree with TRBD2. V was clipped by 5 bases and J by 1 base; unmatched bases: 8. Germline V CDR1 and CDR2: SGHNT, YYREEE (reference sequence). The CDR3 loop spans 15 amino acids. CDR3: CASRPPGGPQETQYF. As DNA, the CDR3 is TGTGCCAGCAGACCCCCGGGAGGCCCCCAAGAGACCCAGTACTTC.

V usage is TRBV28 and J usage is TRBJ2-5, with 9 bases lining up with TRBD1. Germline V gives CDR1 MDHEN, CDR2 SYDVKM. Losses at the gene ends were 4 bases for V and 4 bases for J; bases not matched to a gene: 4. This CDR3 comprises 14 residues. The CDR3 DNA reads TGTGCCAGCAGTTCGACAGGGGGAATAGAGACCCAGTACTTC. It translates to CASSSTGGIETQYF.

J is TRBJ2-5 and V is TRBV15, with 14 bases aligning to TRBD2. This CDR3 contains 16 residues. Trimming took 3 bases from V and 5 from J; bases not matched to a gene: 5. Germline values: CDR1 LNHNV, CDR2 YYDKDF (reference sequence). CDR3 sequence (DNA): TGTGCCACCAGCAGTGGGGGACTAGCGGGAGTGGAGACCCAGTACTTC. Its protein is CATSSGGLAGVETQYF.

Details on this clone: The junction and the germline gene differ at one end; a read error may be behind it. The chain links TRBV7-7 to TRBJ2-7, with 8 bases fitting TRBD2. The CDR3 is 14 amino acids. Germline CDR1 reads SSHAT; CDR2 reads FNYEAQ (reference sequence). CDR3 sequence reads: CASSPSGSTYEQYF. In nucleotides, the CDR3 is TGTGCTAGCAGTCCTAGCGGGTCCACCTACGAGCAGTACTTC.

This chain connects TRBV5-1 to TRBJ1-4, with 10 bases that match TRBD1. The CDR3 runs 14 residues. Unmatched junction bases numbered 4, after V lost 4 bases and J lost 7 bases. Germline V gene data show CDR1 as SGHRS and CDR2 as YFSETQ. CDR3: CASSRGQGGEKLFF. Written as DNA, the CDR3 is TGCGCCAGCAGCCGAGGACAGGGGGGTGAAAAACTGTTTTTT. Full variable domain (missing parts from reference TRBV5-1 and TRBJ1-4): KAGVTQTPRYLIKTRGQQVTLSCSPISGHRSVSWYQQTPGQGLQFLFEYFSETQRNKGNFPGRFSGRQFSNSRSEMNVSTLELGDSALYLCASSRGQGGEKLFFGSGTQLSVL.